Listed below are T cell receptor beta chains from one sample, sequenced in a study of Ad26.COV2.S vaccination and SARS-CoV-2 variants. Only in-frame clones appear in the TCRdb table, and some are missing; sequencing was by immunoSEQ multiplex PCR. In the table there are about 350,000 clones, approximately 85% of which are singletons. The sequences come from peripheral blood, collected in a trial of Ad26.COV2.S vaccine versus placebo. Every receptor here comes from a person aged 18-60 years who received the Ad26.COV2.S COVID-19 vaccine or a placebo. Both conserved end residues are part of each CDR3. The order of the fields is V gene, J gene, D gene, clone size, CDR3 DNA, CDR3 protein. The D gene is left open where the match is weak. Clone size, where shown, is once, few, many, or a class for clones that have expanded.

v_call: TRBV6-5
j_call: TRBJ1-2
d_call: TRBD1
clone_size: few
cdr3_nt: TGTGCCAGCAGTTCCTCCACAGGGGGGGCTGGCTACACCTTC
cdr3_aa: CASSSSTGGAGYTF

v_call: TRBV6-5
j_call: TRBJ2-3
d_call: -
clone_size: -
cdr3_nt: TGTGCCAGCAGTTTTCCAGGGGCAGATACGCAGTATTTT
cdr3_aa: CASSFPGADTQYF

v_call: TRBV2
j_call: TRBJ1-2
d_call: -
clone_size: -
cdr3_nt: TGTGCCAGCACCTATCTGGGGAACTATGGCTACACCTTC
cdr3_aa: CASTYLGNYGYTF

v_call: TRBV5-1
j_call: TRBJ2-7
d_call: -
clone_size: -
cdr3_nt: TGCGCCAGCAGCCAGCTTCTCGGACAAACATTTCGGGACGAGCAGTACTTC
cdr3_aa: CASSQLLGQTFRDEQYF

v_call: TRBV2
j_call: TRBJ1-5
d_call: TRBD1
clone_size: -
cdr3_nt: TGTGCCAGCAGCAAGGACAGGGGTCAGCCCCAGCATTTT
cdr3_aa: CASSKDRGQPQHF

v_call: TRBV6-1
j_call: TRBJ2-5
d_call: -
clone_size: -
cdr3_nt: TGTGCCAGCAGTGAGGGTATAAACTGGGGAAGGGAGACCCAGTACTTC
cdr3_aa: CASSEGINWGRETQYF

v_call: TRBV6-2/TRBV6-3
j_call: TRBJ2-4
d_call: TRBD1
clone_size: -
cdr3_nt: TGTGCCAGCAGTTACTCGACAGGGCTACTAGCCAAAAACATTCAGTACTTC
cdr3_aa: CASSYSTGLLAKNIQYF

v_call: TRBV9
j_call: TRBJ1-1
d_call: TRBD1
clone_size: -
cdr3_nt: TGTGCCAGTGGACAGGGAAGTTTGAACACTGAAGCTTTCTTT
cdr3_aa: CASGQGSLNTEAFF

v_call: TRBV10-1
j_call: TRBJ2-3
d_call: -
clone_size: -
cdr3_nt: TGCGCCAGCAGTGAACTCCTGACGGGGCGCACAGATACGCAGTATTTT
cdr3_aa: CASSELLTGRTDTQYF

v_call: TRBV19
j_call: TRBJ2-3
d_call: TRBD2
clone_size: -
cdr3_nt: TGTGCCAGTAGTCTAGCGGGAGGGAGAGATACGCAGTATTTT
cdr3_aa: CASSLAGGRDTQYF

v_call: TRBV7-8
j_call: TRBJ2-7
d_call: TRBD2
clone_size: -
cdr3_nt: TGTGCCAGCAGCTTAGATCAGCTGGCTAGCGGGAGGCTAAGCTCCTACGAGCAGTACTTC
cdr3_aa: CASSLDQLASGRLSSYEQYF

v_call: TRBV29-1
j_call: TRBJ2-7
d_call: -
clone_size: few
cdr3_nt: TGCAGCGTTAAACCACAAACGTCCCACGAGCAGTACTTC
cdr3_aa: CSVKPQTSHEQYF

v_call: TRBV7-2
j_call: TRBJ2-5
d_call: -
clone_size: -
cdr3_nt: TGTGCCAGCAGCTTAGCTCCGCGCGGGCCAGGGCAAGAGACCCAGTACTTC
cdr3_aa: CASSLAPRGPGQETQYF

v_call: TRBV12-5
j_call: TRBJ2-1
d_call: TRBD1
clone_size: -
cdr3_nt: TGTGCTAGTGGTTCGCGTCAGGGGGTCGCCTACAATGAGCAGTTCTTC
cdr3_aa: CASGSRQGVAYNEQFF

v_call: TRBV28
j_call: TRBJ2-7
d_call: TRBD2
clone_size: -
cdr3_nt: TGTGCCAGCAGTATTGCCGGGACTAGCCTTACCTACGAGCAGTACTTC
cdr3_aa: CASSIAGTSLTYEQYF

v_call: TRBV24-1
j_call: TRBJ2-3
d_call: TRBD1
clone_size: -
cdr3_nt: TGTGCCACCAGTGATTTGACAGGGGTGCCAGATACGCAGTATTTT
cdr3_aa: CATSDLTGVPDTQYF

v_call: TRBV18
j_call: TRBJ1-1
d_call: -
clone_size: few
cdr3_nt: TGTGCCAGCTCACCTACGACAGTTATGAACACTGAAGCTTTCTTT
cdr3_aa: CASSPTTVMNTEAFF

v_call: TRBV30
j_call: TRBJ2-3
d_call: TRBD1
clone_size: -
cdr3_nt: TGTGCCTGGACTGGGACAGGGCACACAGATACGCAGTATTTT
cdr3_aa: CAWTGTGHTDTQYF

v_call: TRBV5-1
j_call: TRBJ1-1
d_call: -
clone_size: -
cdr3_nt: TGCGCCAGCAGCTTGGTAATTCACACTGAAGCTTTCTTT
cdr3_aa: CASSLVIHTEAFF

v_call: TRBV15
j_call: TRBJ2-1
d_call: -
clone_size: -
cdr3_nt: TGTGCCACCAGCACGGAACCACGGGGTAACAATGAGCAGTTCTTC
cdr3_aa: CATSTEPRGNNEQFF

v_call: TRBV19
j_call: TRBJ2-1
d_call: -
clone_size: -
cdr3_nt: TGTGCCAGTAGTCTACGGGACAATGAGCAGTTCTTC
cdr3_aa: CASSLRDNEQFF

v_call: TRBV12-3/TRBV12-4
j_call: TRBJ1-1
d_call: -
clone_size: -
cdr3_nt: TGTGCCAGCAGGGGGGTGCGGACTGAAGCTTTCTTT
cdr3_aa: CASRGVRTEAFF

v_call: TRBV2
j_call: TRBJ2-7
d_call: -
clone_size: -
cdr3_nt: TGTGCCAGCACCGCTAGGGGTGACGAGCAGTACTTC
cdr3_aa: CASTARGDEQYF

v_call: TRBV7-2
j_call: TRBJ2-3
d_call: TRBD2
clone_size: -
cdr3_nt: TGTGCCAGCAGCTTAGCGGCGGGGGGGCGCGGAACAGATACGCAGTATTTT
cdr3_aa: CASSLAAGGRGTDTQYF

v_call: TRBV7-2
j_call: TRBJ2-1
d_call: -
clone_size: -
cdr3_nt: TGTGCCAGCAGCTACCACCCGGCGAGTCTTAGCTACAATGAGCAGTTCTTC
cdr3_aa: CASSYHPASLSYNEQFF

v_call: TRBV5-1
j_call: TRBJ2-2
d_call: TRBD2
clone_size: once
cdr3_nt: TGCGCCAGCAGCTTGGATGGTCGCGGGAGCACCGGGGAGCTGTTTTTT
cdr3_aa: CASSLDGRGSTGELFF

v_call: TRBV10-3
j_call: TRBJ2-1
d_call: -
clone_size: -
cdr3_nt: TGTGCCATCAGTGATTTGAGCTCCTACAATGAGCAGTTCTTC
cdr3_aa: CAISDLSSYNEQFF

v_call: TRBV5-1
j_call: TRBJ2-6
d_call: -
clone_size: -
cdr3_nt: TGCGCCAGCAGCACCCAGCACACTTCTGGGGCCAACGTCCTGACTTTC
cdr3_aa: CASSTQHTSGANVLTF

v_call: TRBV27
j_call: TRBJ2-2
d_call: TRBD2
clone_size: -
cdr3_nt: TGTGCCAGCGCCTTAGCGGGAGGGGGAACCGGGGAGCTGTTTTTT
cdr3_aa: CASALAGGGTGELFF

v_call: TRBV6-5
j_call: TRBJ2-2
d_call: -
clone_size: -
cdr3_nt: TGTGCCAGCTGGGGGATGCTGAACACCGGGGAGCTGTTTTTT
cdr3_aa: CASWGMLNTGELFF

v_call: TRBV18
j_call: TRBJ2-2
d_call: -
clone_size: -
cdr3_nt: TGTGCCAGCTCACCAAGCGAGATCGGGGGGAACACCGGGGAGCTGTTTTTT
cdr3_aa: CASSPSEIGGNTGELFF

v_call: TRBV7-8
j_call: TRBJ1-2
d_call: TRBD1
clone_size: -
cdr3_nt: TGTGCCAGCAGCTTAAGACAGGGGCTTCCAAGCTATGGCTACACCTTC
cdr3_aa: CASSLRQGLPSYGYTF

v_call: TRBV7-8
j_call: TRBJ2-3
d_call: TRBD2
clone_size: -
cdr3_nt: TGTGCCAGCAGCACCGGGACTAGCCGAGGCACAGATACGCAGTATTTT
cdr3_aa: CASSTGTSRGTDTQYF

v_call: TRBV9
j_call: TRBJ1-4
d_call: -
clone_size: -
cdr3_nt: TGTGCCAGCAGCATGACAGCAGATAGAAGGTCTAATGAAAAACTGTTTTTT
cdr3_aa: CASSMTADRRSNEKLFF

v_call: TRBV5-6
j_call: TRBJ1-1
d_call: -
clone_size: -
cdr3_nt: TGTGCCAGCAGCTTGGTTTGGCAAGGGAGCACTGAAGCTTTCTTT
cdr3_aa: CASSLVWQGSTEAFF

v_call: TRBV11-3
j_call: TRBJ2-3
d_call: -
clone_size: -
cdr3_nt: TGTGCCAGCAGCTTAACTGCGGCAGATACGCAGTATTTT
cdr3_aa: CASSLTAADTQYF

v_call: TRBV6-5
j_call: TRBJ2-7
d_call: -
clone_size: -
cdr3_nt: TGTGCCAGCAGATTTTTATGCCTCTACGAGCAGTACTTC
cdr3_aa: CASRFLCLYEQYF

v_call: TRBV30
j_call: TRBJ2-1
d_call: -
clone_size: -
cdr3_nt: TGTGCCTGGAGTGGGGATTTGGGACGCCTGGGGGGGCAGTTCTTC
cdr3_aa: CAWSGDLGRLGGQFF

v_call: TRBV30
j_call: TRBJ2-4
d_call: -
clone_size: -
cdr3_nt: TGTGCCTGGAGTGTAAGTCGACACCTTGGGGTACTAGCCAAAAACATTCAGTACTTC
cdr3_aa: CAWSVSRHLGVLAKNIQYF

v_call: TRBV18
j_call: TRBJ2-2
d_call: -
clone_size: -
cdr3_nt: TGTGCCAGCTCACCACGGGACGACCTCCGCACCGGGGAGCTGTTTTTT
cdr3_aa: CASSPRDDLRTGELFF

v_call: TRBV10-2
j_call: TRBJ2-2
d_call: -
clone_size: -
cdr3_nt: TGCGCCAGTTGGGAGGAGATCGCCGGGGAGCTGTTTTTT
cdr3_aa: CASWEEIAGELFF

v_call: TRBV6-2/TRBV6-3
j_call: TRBJ2-5
d_call: TRBD2
clone_size: -
cdr3_nt: TGTGCCAGCAGTTCACTAGCGGGATCACAAGAGACCCAGTACTTC
cdr3_aa: CASSSLAGSQETQYF

v_call: TRBV7-2
j_call: TRBJ2-1
d_call: TRBD2
clone_size: -
cdr3_nt: TGTGCCAGCAGCTTAGCGCCGACTAGCGGATACAATGAGCAGTTCTTC
cdr3_aa: CASSLAPTSGYNEQFF